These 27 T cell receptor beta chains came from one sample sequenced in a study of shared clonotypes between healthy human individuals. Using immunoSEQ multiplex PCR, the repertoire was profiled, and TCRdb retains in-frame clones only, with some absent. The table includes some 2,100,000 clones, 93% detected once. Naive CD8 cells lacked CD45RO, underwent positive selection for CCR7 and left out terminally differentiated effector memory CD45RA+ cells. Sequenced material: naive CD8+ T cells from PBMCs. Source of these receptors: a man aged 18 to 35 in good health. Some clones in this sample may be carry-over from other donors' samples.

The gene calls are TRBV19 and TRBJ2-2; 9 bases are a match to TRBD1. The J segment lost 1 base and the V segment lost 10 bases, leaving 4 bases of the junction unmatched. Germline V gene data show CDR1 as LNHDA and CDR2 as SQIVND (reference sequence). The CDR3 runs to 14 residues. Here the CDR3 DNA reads TGTGCCATTAGACAGGGGGAGAACACCGGGGAGCTGTTTTTT. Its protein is CAIRQGENTGELFF.

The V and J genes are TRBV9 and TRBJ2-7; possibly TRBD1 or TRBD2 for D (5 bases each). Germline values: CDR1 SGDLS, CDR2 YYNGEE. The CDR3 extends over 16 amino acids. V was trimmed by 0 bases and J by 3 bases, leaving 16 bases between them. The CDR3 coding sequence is TGTGCCAGCAGCGTAGCTACAGGCGGGCCCTACTACGAGCAGTACTTC. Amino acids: CASSVATGGPYYEQYF.

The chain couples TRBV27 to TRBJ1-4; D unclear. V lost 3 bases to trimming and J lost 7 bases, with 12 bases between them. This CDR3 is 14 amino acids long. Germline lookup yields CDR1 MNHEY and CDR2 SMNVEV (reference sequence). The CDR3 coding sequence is TGTGCCAGCAGTTTGGCAGGATTTAGTGAAAAACTGTTTTTT. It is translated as CASSLAGFSEKLFF.

This chain's CDR3 is CASATGVTDTQYF. CDR3 DNA: TGTGCCAGCGCCACCGGGGTCACAGATACGCAGTATTTT. This chain joins TRBV7-2 and TRBJ2-3, with D possibly TRBD2 on 5 matching bases. The CDR3 spans 13 residues. Looked up from germline, CDR1 is SGHTA and CDR2 is FQGNSA. Trimming stripped 8 bases from V and 2 bases from J, with 11 bases between.

CDR3 DNA sequence: TGTGCCAGCAGCGGTAGCGGGAGGGGCTTCTTAGGCAATGAGCAGTTCTTC. Its translation is CASSGSGRGFLGNEQFF. The chain joins TRBV9 to TRBJ2-1, with 11 bases aligning to TRBD2. Germline V CDR1 and CDR2: SGDLS, YYNGEE. V lost 3 bases and J lost 6; bases outside the gene matches: 11. There are 17 residues in the CDR3.

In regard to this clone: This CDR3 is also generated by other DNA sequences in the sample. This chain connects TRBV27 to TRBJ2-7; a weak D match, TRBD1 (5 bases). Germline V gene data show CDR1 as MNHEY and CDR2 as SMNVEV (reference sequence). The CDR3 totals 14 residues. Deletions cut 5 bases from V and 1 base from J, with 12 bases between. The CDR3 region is CASSLQTASYEQYF. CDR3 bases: TGTGCCAGCAGTCTCCAGACAGCTTCCTACGAGCAGTACTTC.

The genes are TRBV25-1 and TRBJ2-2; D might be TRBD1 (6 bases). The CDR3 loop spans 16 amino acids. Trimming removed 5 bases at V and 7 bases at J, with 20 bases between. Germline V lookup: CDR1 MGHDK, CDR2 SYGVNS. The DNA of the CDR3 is TGTGCCAGCAGTATCAACACCGGGACAAAGGTCGGGGAGCTGTTTTTT. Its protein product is CASSINTGTKVGELFF.

CDR3 sequence reads: CASSRGQGFPSAAKNIQYF. The DNA of the CDR3 is TGTGCCAGCAGCAGGGGACAGGGATTTCCCTCCGCAGCCAAAAACATTCAGTACTTC. The V and J genes are TRBV28 and TRBJ2-4; 9 nucleotides line up with TRBD1. V lost 6 bases to trimming and J lost 0 bases; unmatched junction nucleotides: 15. In germline, CDR1 is MDHEN, CDR2 SYDVKM. The CDR3 extends over 19 amino acids.

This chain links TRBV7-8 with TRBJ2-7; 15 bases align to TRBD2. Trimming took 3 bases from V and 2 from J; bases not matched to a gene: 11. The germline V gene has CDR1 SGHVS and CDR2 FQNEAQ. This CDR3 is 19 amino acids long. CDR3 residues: CASSFYSRTSGRAPYEQYF. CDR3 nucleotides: TGTGCCAGCAGCTTTTACTCCCGGACTAGCGGGAGGGCACCCTACGAGCAGTACTTC. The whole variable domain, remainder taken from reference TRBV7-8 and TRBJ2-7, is GAGVSQSPRYKVAKRGQDVALRCDPISGHVSLFWYQQALGQGPEFLTYFQNEAQLDKSGLPSDRFFAERPEGSVSTLKIQRTQQEDSAVYLCASSFYSRTSGRAPYEQYFGPGTRLTVT.

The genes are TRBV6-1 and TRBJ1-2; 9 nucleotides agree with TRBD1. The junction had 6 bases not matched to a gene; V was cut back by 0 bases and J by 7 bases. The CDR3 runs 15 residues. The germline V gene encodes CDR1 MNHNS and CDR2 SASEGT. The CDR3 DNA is TGTGCCAGCAGTGAAGCCCCGGGACAGGGAAGTGGCTACACCTTC. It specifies CASSEAPGQGSGYTF.

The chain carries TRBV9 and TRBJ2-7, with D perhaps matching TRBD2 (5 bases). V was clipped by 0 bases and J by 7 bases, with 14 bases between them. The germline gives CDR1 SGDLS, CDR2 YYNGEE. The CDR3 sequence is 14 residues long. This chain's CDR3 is CASSVVGNSGEQYF. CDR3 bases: TGTGCCAGCAGCGTAGTCGGGAATTCTGGGGAGCAGTACTTC.

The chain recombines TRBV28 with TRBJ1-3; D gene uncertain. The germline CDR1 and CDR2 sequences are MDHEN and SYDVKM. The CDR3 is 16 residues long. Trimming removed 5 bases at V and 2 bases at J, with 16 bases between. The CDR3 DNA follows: TGTGCCAGCAGTCCCTCGGACGCGAATCCTGGAAACACCATATATTTT. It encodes CASSPSDANPGNTIYF.

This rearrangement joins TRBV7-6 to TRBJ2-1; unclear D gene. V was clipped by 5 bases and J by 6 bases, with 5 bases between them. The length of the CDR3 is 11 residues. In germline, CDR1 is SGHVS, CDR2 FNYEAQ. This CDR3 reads CASSTPNEQFF. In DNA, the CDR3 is TGTGCCAGCAGCACCCCCAATGAGCAGTTCTTC.

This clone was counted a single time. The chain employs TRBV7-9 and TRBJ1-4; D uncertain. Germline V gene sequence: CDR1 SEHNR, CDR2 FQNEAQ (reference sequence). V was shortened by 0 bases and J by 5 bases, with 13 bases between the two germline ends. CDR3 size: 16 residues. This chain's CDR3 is CASSLAPAGDNEKLFF. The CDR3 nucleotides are TGTGCCAGCAGCTTAGCCCCGGCCGGAGACAATGAAAAACTGTTTTTT. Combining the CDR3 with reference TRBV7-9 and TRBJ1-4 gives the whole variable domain DTGVSQNPRHKITKRGQNVTFRCDPISEHNRLYWYRQTLGQGPEFLTYFQNEAQLEKSRLLSDRFSAERPKGSFSTLEIQRTEQGDSAMYLCASSLAPAGDNEKLFFGSGTQLSVL.

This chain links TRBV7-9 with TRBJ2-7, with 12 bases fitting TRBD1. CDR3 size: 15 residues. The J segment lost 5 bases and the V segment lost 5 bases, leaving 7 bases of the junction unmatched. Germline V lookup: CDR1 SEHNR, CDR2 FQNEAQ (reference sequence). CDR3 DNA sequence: TGTGCCAGCAGCAAGACGGGACAGGGGGCCCACGAGCAGTACTTC. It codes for CASSKTGQGAHEQYF.

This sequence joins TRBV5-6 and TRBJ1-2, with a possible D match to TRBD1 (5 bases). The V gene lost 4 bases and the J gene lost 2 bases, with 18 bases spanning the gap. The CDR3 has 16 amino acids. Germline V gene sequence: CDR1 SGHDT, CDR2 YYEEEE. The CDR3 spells CASSPLTETTNYGYTF. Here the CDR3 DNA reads TGTGCCAGCAGCCCCCTGACAGAAACTACGAACTATGGCTACACCTTC.

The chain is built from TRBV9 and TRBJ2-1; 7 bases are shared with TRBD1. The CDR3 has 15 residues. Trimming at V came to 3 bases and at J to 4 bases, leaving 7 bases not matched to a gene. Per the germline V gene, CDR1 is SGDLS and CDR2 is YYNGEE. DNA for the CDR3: TGTGCCAGCAGCGAAAACAGGGGTGTTTACAATGAGCAGTTCTTC. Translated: CASSENRGVYNEQFF. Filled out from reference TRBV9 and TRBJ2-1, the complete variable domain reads DSGVTQTPKHLITATGQRVTLRCSPRSGDLSVYWYQQSLDQGLQFLIQYYNGEERAKGNILERFSAQQFPDLHSELNLSSLELGDSALYFCASSENRGVYNEQFFGPGTRLTVL.

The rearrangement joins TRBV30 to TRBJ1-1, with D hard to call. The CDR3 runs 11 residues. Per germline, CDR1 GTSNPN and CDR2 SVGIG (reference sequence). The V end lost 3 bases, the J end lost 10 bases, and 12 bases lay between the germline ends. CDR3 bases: TGTGCCTGGAGCGCCGGCTGGGGAGCTTTCTTT. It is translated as CAWSAGWGAFF.

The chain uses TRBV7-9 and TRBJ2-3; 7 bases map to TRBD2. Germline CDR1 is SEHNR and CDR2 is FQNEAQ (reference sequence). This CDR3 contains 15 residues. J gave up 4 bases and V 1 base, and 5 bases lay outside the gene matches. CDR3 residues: CASSLDRGVADTQYF. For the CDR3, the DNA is TGTGCCAGCAGCTTAGATCGGGGGGTTGCAGATACGCAGTATTTT.

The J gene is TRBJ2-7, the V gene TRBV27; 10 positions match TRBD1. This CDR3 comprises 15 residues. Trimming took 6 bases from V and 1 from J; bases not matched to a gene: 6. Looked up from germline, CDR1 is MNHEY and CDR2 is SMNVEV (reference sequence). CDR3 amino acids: CASREGQGTSYEQYF. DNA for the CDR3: TGTGCCAGCAGGGAGGGACAGGGGACTTCCTACGAGCAGTACTTC.

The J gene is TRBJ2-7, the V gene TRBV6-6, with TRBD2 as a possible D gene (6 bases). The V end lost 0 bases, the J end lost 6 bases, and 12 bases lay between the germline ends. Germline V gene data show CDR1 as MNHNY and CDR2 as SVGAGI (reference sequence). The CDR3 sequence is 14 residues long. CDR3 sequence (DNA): TGTGCCAGCAGTTACTCGGATGGAGGGGTCGAGCAGTACTTC. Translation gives CASSYSDGGVEQYF.

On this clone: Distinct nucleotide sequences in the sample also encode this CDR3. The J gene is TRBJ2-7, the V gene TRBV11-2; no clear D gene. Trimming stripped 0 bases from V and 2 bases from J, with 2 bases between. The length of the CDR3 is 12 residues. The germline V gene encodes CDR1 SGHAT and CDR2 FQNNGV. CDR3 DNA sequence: TGTGCCAGCAGCTTAGACCCCTACGAGCAGTACTTC. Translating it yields CASSLDPYEQYF.

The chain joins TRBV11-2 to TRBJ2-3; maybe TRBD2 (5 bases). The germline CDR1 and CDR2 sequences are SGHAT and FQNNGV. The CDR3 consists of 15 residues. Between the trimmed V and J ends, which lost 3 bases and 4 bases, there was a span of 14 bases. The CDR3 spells CASSFSTGWADTQYF. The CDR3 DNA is TGTGCCAGCAGCTTCAGCACGGGGTGGGCAGATACGCAGTATTTT.

The CDR3 DNA is TGTGCCAGCAGTAATTGGGGGGGGCAAGAGACCCAGTACTTC. Protein: CASSNWGGQETQYF. The chain links TRBV6-5 to TRBJ2-5, with 7 bases lining up with TRBD2. The CDR3 runs to 14 residues. Germline V CDR1 and CDR2: MNHEY, SVGAGI. Trimming removed 5 bases from V and 2 bases from J; junction bases left unmatched: 5.

The CDR3 coding sequence is TGTGCCAGCAGCCGGTTGGGACAGGGGATCTACGAGCAGTACTTC. Its protein product is CASSRLGQGIYEQYF. The rearrangement joins TRBV5-5 to TRBJ2-7; 10 bases map to TRBD1. The CDR3 consists of 15 residues. J gave up 3 bases and V 4 bases, and 7 bases lay outside the gene matches. Germline values: CDR1 SGHKS, CDR2 YYEKEE (reference sequence). The full variable domain, its missing parts supplied by reference TRBV5-5 and TRBJ2-7, is DAGVTQSPTHLIKTRGQQVTLRCSPISGHKSVSWYQQVLGQGPQFIFQYYEKEERGRGNFPDRFSARQFPNYSSELNVNALLLGDSALYLCASSRLGQGIYEQYFGPGTRLTVT.

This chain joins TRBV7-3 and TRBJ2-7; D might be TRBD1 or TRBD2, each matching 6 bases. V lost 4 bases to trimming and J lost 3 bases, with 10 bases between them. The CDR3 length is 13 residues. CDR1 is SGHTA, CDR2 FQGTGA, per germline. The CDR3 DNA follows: TGTGCCAGCAGCTCCGAGGGGGGCTACGAGCAGTACTTC. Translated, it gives CASSSEGGYEQYF.

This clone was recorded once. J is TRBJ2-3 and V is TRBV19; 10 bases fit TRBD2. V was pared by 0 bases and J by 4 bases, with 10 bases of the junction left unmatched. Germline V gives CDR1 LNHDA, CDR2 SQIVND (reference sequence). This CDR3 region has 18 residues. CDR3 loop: CASSIDHISGRLADTQYF. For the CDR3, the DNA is TGTGCCAGTAGTATAGACCATATTAGCGGGAGGTTGGCAGATACGCAGTATTTT.